This TCR beta chain was captured in a study of stem cell transplantation in POMP-related autoinflammatory disease (dated by TCRdb to 2020 to 2022). Context from the whole study: The study hypothesis was that defective thymoproteasomes impair MHC class I-dependent CD8+ T-cell differentiation and positive selection, which skews the TRB repertoire. High-throughput TRB sequencing assessed how POMP deficiency affects T-cell receptor beta repertoire diversity and CDR3 characteristics. Prior to transplant, the patients had skewing toward CD4+ naive T cells, low CD8+ T-cell proportions, and reduced T-cell cytokine secretion. Points the paper makes about the study in general: The number of unique TRB V-J gene pairings in PRAID patients was restricted. A trend toward lower TRB diversity and higher clonality was observed in PRAID patients across all analyzed T-cell subsets. In PRAID patients, the trend toward increased clonality and lower diversity reached statistical significance only for regulatory T cells.

Taken with the paper, the label for time point translates to: before hematopoietic stem cell transplant. PRAID featured prominent immunodeficiency alongside autoinflammation. Before TRB sequencing, the T-cell subsets, namely conventional T cells, CD8+ T cells, regulatory T cells, and T follicular helper cells, were sorted. The CDR3 contains 15 residues, cysteine and phenylalanine counted. Here the CDR3 DNA is all that survives: 45 bases in frame from base 1. V is pruned by 5 bases and J by 5 bases, leaving 9 bases of the junction without a gene match. The germline V gene encodes CDR1 MDHEN and CDR2 SYDVKM. Note on this clone: Which antigen it targets is not known. No base-level quality is on record; no much larger clone is a single base apart.

The library relied on the immunoSEQ multiplex PCR assay. The source study handled its data this way. Shannon entropy, which takes clonal size distribution into account, was used to quantify repertoire diversity. The Gini-Simpson index (Simpson_1-D) was used to measure inequality of clonotype distribution. The source is immuneACCESS, and TCRdb retained only in-frame sequences with V and J called. Part of the clones is not carried over; for the studies checked, unresolved V genes explain less than half of this, and the remainder is unexplained. V, J and clone size are taken as reported in that table, and D and trimming were inferred from the DNA itself. Counted in this sample were approximately 23,000 clones; 82% of them appeared once. The ten largest make up approximately 2.4% of the sample.

The source is a human donor with POMP-related autoinflammation and immune dysregulation (PRAID). The sequenced sample was CD4+ T cells from PBMCs, obtained before stem cell transplantation. The chain employs TRBV28 and TRBJ2-5, with TRBD1 identical over 9 junction bases. For the CDR3, the sequence is CASSTGQGLWETQYF. The nucleotide sequence is TGTGCCAGCAGTACGGGACAGGGTCTTTGGGAGACCCAGTACTTC. The reference TRBV28 and TRBJ2-5 proteins fill in what lies around the CDR3, so the full variable domain reads DVKVTQSSRYLVKRTGEKVFLECVQDMDHENMFWYRQDPGLGLRLIYFSYDVKMKEKGDIPEGYSVSREKKERFSLILESASTNQTSMYLCASSTGQGLWETQYFGPGTRLLVL.